This T cell receptor (beta chain) is from a study of T cells after somatic rescue of genetic block. Clones were sequenced by immunoSEQ multiplex PCR, and TCRdb holds only the in-frame ones, with some missing. The data hold some 74,000 clones, with about nine tenths observed a single time. Germline values: CDR1 SGHDN, CDR2 FVKESK. This CDR3 spans 13 amino acids. The V and J ends lost 3 bases and 5 bases, in that order; junction bases with no gene match: 3. Sequencing input: peripheral blood mononuclear cells (PBMCs). This receptor was taken from a man aged 25-45 years. V is TRBV14 and J is TRBJ2-5; 7 bases agree with TRBD1. The CDR3 loop is CASSQQQGETQYF. CDR3 nucleotide sequence: TGTGCCAGCAGCCAGCAACAGGGGGAGACCCAGTACTTC.